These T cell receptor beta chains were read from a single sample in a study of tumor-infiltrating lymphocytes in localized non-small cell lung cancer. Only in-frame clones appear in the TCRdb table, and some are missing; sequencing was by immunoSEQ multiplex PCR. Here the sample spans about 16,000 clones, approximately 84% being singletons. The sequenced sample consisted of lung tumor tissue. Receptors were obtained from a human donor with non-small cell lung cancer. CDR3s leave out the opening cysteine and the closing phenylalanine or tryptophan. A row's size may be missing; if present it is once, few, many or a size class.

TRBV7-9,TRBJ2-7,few,ASSLGAPDRTEQY
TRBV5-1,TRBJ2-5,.,ASSVTTSAQETQY
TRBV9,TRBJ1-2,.,ASSGTTRANYGYT
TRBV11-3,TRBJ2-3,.,ASSSTSWDTQY
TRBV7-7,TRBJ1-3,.,ASSSSLTNTIY
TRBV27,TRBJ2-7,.,ASSLRDRGHEQY
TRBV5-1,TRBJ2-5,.,ASSSDRSETQY
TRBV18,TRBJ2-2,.,ASQTRATGELF
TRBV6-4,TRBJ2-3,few,ASSPKVGDGTDTQY
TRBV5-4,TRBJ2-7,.,ASSLVATNEQY